This TCR beta chain was retrieved from a study of T cells in Graves' hyperthyroidism and ophthalmopathy. Regarding the study as a whole: Model predictions of ophthalmopathy came a median approximately seven months before onset.

Uncontrolled infections, other autoimmune diseases, pregnancy or lactation led to exclusion of patients. On this clonotype: Its antigen is as yet unknown.

Germline CDR1 reads LNHDA; CDR2 reads SQIVND (reference sequence). The CDR3 loop spans 16 amino acids. V was trimmed by 3 bases and J by 1 base, leaving 16 bases between them. The TCR beta CDR3 regions underwent amplification using RNA transcripts as the source. The primer set for the first-round RT-PCR of the TCR CDR3 was HTBI. TCRdb itself ran the multiplex PCR reads through MiXCR, one entry per CDR3 protein. Of roughly 660,000 distinct CDR3 sequences listed, approximately 15% were seen once; the top ten hold about 16%. The genes are TRBV19 and TRBJ2-7; D is unclear. The receptor's source is a man over 45 with Graves' hyperthyroidism. The sample comprised blood. The CDR3 loop reads CASSIYNPPSSYEQYF. The CDR3 DNA is TGTGCCAGTAGTATTTATAACCCTCCCTCATCCTACGAGCAGTACTTC.